The 10 T cell receptor beta chains given below trace back to one sample, sequenced in a study of blood T cells in healthy people across ages. A second PCR of about 6 to 11 cycles used a sample-barcoded 5' primer and a J-beta primer mix. One entry per CDR3 protein, called by TCRdb with MiXCR from the 5' RACE reads. The sample has about 1.4 million distinct CDR3 sequences, approximately 59% seen once. Material for sequencing was blood. Every receptor here comes from a man between 18 and 29 years old in good health.

V usage is TRBV15 and J usage is TRBJ2-1; TRBD1 is a possible D gene (6 bases). Deletions cut 3 bases from V and 4 bases from J, with 10 bases between. This CDR3 region has 14 residues. Looked up from germline, CDR1 is LNHNV and CDR2 is YYDKDF (reference sequence). CDR3 amino acids: CATSSTGLYNEQFF. In DNA, the CDR3 is TGTGCCACCAGCAGCACAGGGCTGTACAATGAGCAGTTCTTC.

The chain uses TRBV24-1 and TRBJ2-5; unclear D gene. The V gene's germline CDR1 is KGHDR and CDR2 SFDVKD. The CDR3 sequence is 14 residues long. Trimming took 4 bases from V and 4 from J, leaving 12 bases between them. CDR3 residues: CATSDLGQRETQYF. Here the CDR3 DNA reads TGTGCCACCAGTGACCTCGGCCAGAGAGAGACCCAGTACTTC.

This clonotype was seen a few times. The V gene is TRBV29-1, the J gene TRBJ2-7; 9 positions agree with TRBD1. CDR3 size: 15 residues. Germline CDR1 is SQVTM and CDR2 is ANQGSEA. Trimming took 3 bases from V and 3 from J; bases not matched to a gene: 9. CDR3 loop: CSVEGTGGIGYEQYF. The CDR3 bases are TGCAGCGTTGAGGGAACAGGGGGCATTGGCTACGAGCAGTACTTC.

The V and J genes are TRBV7-9 and TRBJ1-2; D is unresolved. The germline CDR1 and CDR2 sequences are SEHNR and FQNEAQ (reference sequence). The CDR3 is 14 residues long. The V end was cut by 5 bases, the J end by 4 bases, with 14 bases between. CDR3 nucleotide sequence: TGTGCCAGCAGCGTAGTAGAGGGAGGCTATGGCTACACCTTC. Its translation is CASSVVEGGYGYTF.

V and J are TRBV6-1 and TRBJ2-7; 10 nucleotides agree with TRBD1. There are 17 residues in the CDR3. CDR1 is MNHNS, CDR2 SASEGT, per germline. Trimming cost V 5 bases and J 3 bases; bases outside gene matches: 13. This CDR3 reads CASSPLQTGTGVYEQYF. The CDR3 region has the DNA TGTGCCAGCAGTCCACTACAGACCGGGACAGGGGTCTACGAGCAGTACTTC.

This clonotype was detected a few times. The chain joins TRBV20-1 to TRBJ1-2; D perhaps matches TRBD1 (6 bases). Germline CDR1 is DFQATT and CDR2 is SNEGSKA (reference sequence). CDR3 size: 14 residues. The V end was cut by 0 bases, the J end by 6 bases, with 14 bases between. The CDR3 sequence is CSARDTWPGDGYTF. The CDR3 nucleotides are TGCAGTGCTAGAGACACTTGGCCAGGGGATGGCTACACCTTC.

The chain is built from TRBV7-2 and TRBJ2-6, with D maybe TRBD2 (7 bases). The germline CDR1 and CDR2 sequences are SGHTA and FQGNSA. The V and J ends lost 3 bases and 0 bases respectively, with 12 bases between them. This CDR3 is 17 amino acids long. CDR3: CASSLGGPISGANVLTF. CDR3 DNA: TGTGCCAGCAGCTTGGGGGGGCCGATCTCTGGGGCCAACGTCCTGACTTTC.

A few counts support this clonotype. The junction and the germline gene differ at one end; a read error may be behind it. The V gene is TRBV7-4, the J gene TRBJ1-5; D is unresolved. Germline loops: CDR1 SGHVT, CDR2 SQSDAQ. This CDR3 contains 17 residues. The CDR3 DNA follows: TGCCCCAAGGCCCGGGGTAGCCAGTTCAATAGCAATCAGCCCCAGCATTTT. Its translation: CPKARGSQFNSNQPQHF. The full variable domain, rest sourced from reference TRBV7-4 and TRBJ1-5, is GAGVSQSPRYKVAKRGRDVALRCDSISGHVTLYWYRQTLGQGSEVLTYSQSDAQRDKSGRPSGRFSAERPERSVSTLKIQRTEQGDSAVYLCPKARGSQFNSNQPQHFGDGTRLSIL.

The V call is TRBV12-3 or TRBV12-4, the J call TRBJ2-7; 7 bases are shared with TRBD1. The CDR3 length is 14 residues. Germline trimming cut 2 bases from V and 4 bases from J; bases unmatched to any gene: 5. The CDR3: CASSLLGQRYEQYF. CDR3 nucleotides: TGTGCCAGCAGTTTATTGGGACAGAGATACGAGCAGTACTTC.

This clonotype was detected only a few times. The rearrangement joins TRBV20-1 to TRBJ2-1; no clear D. The CDR3 has 14 residues. V was cut by 7 bases and J by 4 bases, with 17 bases left in between. Germline values: CDR1 DFQATT, CDR2 SNEGSKA (reference sequence). The CDR3 sequence is CSVTQYSEYNEQFF. The CDR3 DNA sequence: TGCAGTGTAACGCAGTACTCGGAATACAATGAGCAGTTCTTC.